Here is one T cell receptor beta chain with its context. The antigen it recognizes is unknown. No per-base quality is available; no much larger clone lies one base away. The cohort comprised fewer than 700 healthy bone marrow donors. All cohort members were sampled while nominally healthy, although unrecorded immune exposures were likely present. The donor tested CMV seropositive and was one of the 289 seropositive cohort members. Every donor gave a peripheral blood sample, and the peripheral blood mononuclear cells from that sample were used for TCR beta sequencing. The Qiagen DNeasy Blood Extraction Kit was used to extract genomic DNA from the blood cell samples. V is cut by 6 bases and J by 4 bases, and the space between the germline ends is 18 bases. CDR1 and CDR2 are drawn from the germline V gene (reference sequence): LNHDA, SQIVND. The CDR3 runs 15 amino acids, cysteine and phenylalanine included. Of all the DNA, just the CDR3 is kept, 45 bases in frame from base 1.

These data belong to a study of cytomegalovirus exposure and HLA in healthy donors listed by TCRdb under 2017. Turning to the overall study: An earlier analysis of approximately 640 of the donors reported 250 to 300 Gb of sequence data and 117 million unique TCR beta sequences from 150 million to 200 million T cells. An early release covering just under 650 HLA-typed donors comprised about 290 gigabases of sequencing data and around 86 million unique TCR sequences. Of the 350 to 450 genotyped donors, around 81% fell in the genetic ancestry cluster associated with self-reported Caucasian donors. The aim of the study was to test whether cataloging public T cell receptors could identify signatures of past pathogen exposure. The study used immunosequencing to profile the T cell repertoires of hundreds of subjects and linked those repertoires to cytomegalovirus serostatus. A separate validation cohort of 90 to 150 different subjects was used in addition to the roughly 620-subject first cohort. To predict cytomegalovirus infection status, the study combined high-throughput TCR immunosequencing, statistical association of individual TCRs with disease status, and machine learning. In a later analysis, previously published TCR beta repertoires from 600 to 850 donors were re-analyzed and high-resolution HLA genotyping was added so that TCR occurrence patterns could be studied. Rather than using new phenotypic data, the later analysis identified candidate immune exposures from TCR beta sequences and from how often those sequences occurred across donors. An earlier analysis of 500 to 650 of the donors applied high-throughput TCR beta sequencing to assess whether each TCR beta V gene segment acted as functional or pseudogenic. Alongside the repertoire data, information on donor age, sex, ethnicity and CMV serostatus was compiled. A later genetic analysis took genome-wide SNP genotypes for about 55% of the 666 donors and used that subset as a discovery cohort. Every repertoire in the discovery cohort had been generated on one and the same sequencing platform. Class I and class II HLA loci were covered by the typing at four-digit resolution. Typing coverage differed by locus: A, B, C, DRB1 and DQB1 were typed in roughly 620-640 donors, DQA1 in roughly 500, DPA1 in 606, and DPB1 in just under 490. Five DR-DQ haplotypes were treated as single units for association and clustering because of strong linkage in the cohort. On average, about 200,000 unique TCR beta nucleotide sequences were sequenced per donor among a few hundred genotyped donors of the cohort, with approximately 18% of those sequences being non-productive.

Receptor amplification or capture employed the immunoSEQ multiplex PCR assay. The multiplex PCR relied on a mix of 60 forward primers for TCR Vbeta segments and 13 reverse primers for TCR Jbeta segments. The CDR3 region of rearranged TCR beta genes was amplified from genomic DNA with a multiplex PCR assay. The Illumina HiSeq System was used to sequence the amplified TCR beta libraries as 87-base-pair reads. On the authors' methods: Across the 500 to 850 repertoires, a later analysis counted some 80 million unique TCR beta chains, roughly 11 million of which were shared by at least two donors. Raw reads were error-corrected and collapsed into unique sequences by a nearest-neighbor algorithm in which closely related sequences were merged to remove PCR and sequencing errors. CDR3 sequences were aligned to IMGT reference sequences to assign V, D and J gene segments. For a sequence to be retained, a match of at least six nucleotides was required to both a V gene segment and a J gene segment. Rearrangements were classified as productive when the CDR3 lacked stop codons and remained in frame with V and J, and all other rearrangements were classified as non-productive. CDR3 was defined by IMGT convention, running from the second conserved V-encoded cysteine to the conserved J-encoded phenylalanine. Sequences without an unambiguous match to a single V gene segment were excluded from the earlier analysis of 587 of the donors. An earlier analysis of some 500 of the donors classified V segments as functional when productive rearrangements were above 56.7% and as segregating when the standard deviation between donors was above 5%. To diagnose cytomegalovirus status from the catalog of TCR beta chain sequences, a statistical classification framework was built. A later analysis assigned V and J genes by comparing TCR nucleotide sequences with IMGT/GENE-DB human TR gene sequences. Using the TCRdist pipeline, a later analysis assigned CDR3 sequences along with most-parsimonious VDJ recombination scenarios. In a later analysis, each TCR beta chain was defined by its CDR3 amino acid sequence together with its V-gene family, and reads without a unique V-gene family were excluded. To address suspected cross-contamination and a sequencing artifact, a later analysis removed 592 highly shared, low-generation-probability nucleotide sequences. In a later analysis, a clonal expansion index for each public chain was calculated from normalized within-repertoire ranks of inferred template counts. A later analysis computed generation probabilities with a VDJ recombination model fitted to out-of-frame rearrangements, and checked the results against IGoR. In a later analysis, TCR-TCR, TCR-HLA and TCR-CMV co-occurrence was scored with hypergeometric tests, and a repertoire-size bias correction was applied to TCR pairs. False discovery rates were estimated in a later analysis by permuting HLA or CMV assignments 20 times. In a later analysis, co-occurring TCRs were grouped using DBSCAN, and TCRdist sequence similarity was added for clustering within HLA-allele-positive subsets. Co-occurrence clustering excluded repertoires with fewer than 30,000 or more than 120,000 public chains, plus five with anomalous nucleotide sharing. Drawn from immuneACCESS, this table holds only the in-frame rearrangements with V and J called that TCRdb kept. Clones are partly lost; checked studies trace under half to an unresolved V gene and leave the rest unexplained. The V and J calls and clone size are taken from that table; D and trimming were inferred from the DNA. This sample comprises 100,000 or so clones, about three quarters of them detected only once. Jointly, the top ten make up 9.5% to 15% of the sample.

Paper-wide results and their limitations: Strong co-occurrence of HLA alleles, especially DR and DQ, made assigning TCR associations to individual alleles difficult. In a later analysis, the rate of TCR association differed among HLA loci, with DRB1 alleles having the most associated TCRs and HLA-C alleles having the fewest. Specific HLA alleles were associated with roughly 17,000 TCR beta sequences at a false discovery rate of 0.05 in a later analysis. A further reported finding was that TCR beta sequences accurately predicted the HLA-A and HLA-B alleles for most subjects in the first cohort. According to a later analysis, parvovirus B19, influenza, CMV and Epstein-Barr virus appeared linked to several top co-occurrence clusters. Roughly uniform sequencing depth across donors was assumed in presence/absence analyses, although this assumption may not hold. According to a later analysis, most CMV-associated TCR beta chains appeared to be HLA-restricted, and the HLA associations seemed to be driven largely by CMV exposure. The authors suggested that the approach could potentially be generalized to other disease states and immunological phenotypes. A few of the identified cytomegalovirus-associated TCR beta chains were confirmed in vitro to be specific for cytomegalovirus antigens. In a later genetic analysis, fewer N-insertions in productive TCRs were reported among donors in an Asian-associated ancestry cluster than the approximately 670-donor mean. HLA typing was unavailable for some donors at each locus, so association tests used only the typed subset. In a later analysis, HLA-associated TCR beta chains showed more clonal expansion and lower generation probabilities than non-associated chains that were equally common. In both the original and validation cohorts, the classifier was reported to diagnose cytomegalovirus status with high specificity and sensitivity. Because counts were too low, roughly 16 rarely observed V segments, including chromosome 9 orphons, were excluded from the earlier analysis of roughly 580 of the donors. A later genetic analysis associated a missense DCLRE1C variant with V-gene and J-gene trimming of TCR beta chains, and an independent cohort replicated the association. The study gave a list of under 200 TCR beta chains associated with cytomegalovirus. Linkage disequilibrium might explain the correlated functional status among segregating V segments, but an unknown experimental factor could not be ruled out. A cluster of highly shared sequence variants was judged likely to represent a technical artifact of the sequencing pipeline. In an earlier analysis of roughly 500 of the donors, most TCR beta V segments appeared in productive rearrangements about 87% or about 30% of the time, broadly matching IMGT annotations. CMV serostatus was the only immune exposure information available for the cohort. Because the 87-base-pair reads could not distinguish some IMGT-functional V segments, including TRBV6-2 and TRBV6-3, those segments were excluded. This cohort had only TCR beta chains sequenced, and the lack of alpha or paired-chain data limited which features could be detected. Across donors, most TCR sequences were observed very rarely, whereas some public TCRs were present in many individuals.

This clonotype originated in a woman in her forties in good health and CMV-seropositive. The chain is assembled from TRBV19 and TRBJ1-2; a tentative D match to TRBD1 spans 6 bases. Sequenced input: PBMCs. The CDR3 region reads CASRPLETGIYGYTF. At the DNA level, the sequence is TGTGCCAGTAGGCCCCTTGAGACAGGCATCTATGGCTACACCTTC.